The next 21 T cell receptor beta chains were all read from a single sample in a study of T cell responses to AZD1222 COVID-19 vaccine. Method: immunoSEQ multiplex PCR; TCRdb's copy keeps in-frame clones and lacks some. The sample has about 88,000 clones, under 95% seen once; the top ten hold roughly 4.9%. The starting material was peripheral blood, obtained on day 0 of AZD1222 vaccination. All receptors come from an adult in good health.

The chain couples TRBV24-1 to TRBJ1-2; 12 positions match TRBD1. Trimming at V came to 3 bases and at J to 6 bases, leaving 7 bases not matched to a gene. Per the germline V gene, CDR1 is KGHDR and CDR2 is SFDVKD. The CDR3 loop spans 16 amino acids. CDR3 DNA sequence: TGTGCCACCAGTGATGCCGGGACAGGGGGCGTTCATGGCTACACCTTC. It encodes CATSDAGTGGVHGYTF.

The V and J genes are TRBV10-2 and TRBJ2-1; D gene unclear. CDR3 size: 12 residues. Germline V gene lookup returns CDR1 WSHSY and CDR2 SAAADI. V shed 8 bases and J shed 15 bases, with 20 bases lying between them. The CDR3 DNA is TGCGCCAGCGCTGAGGCCGAAAGCCGGAGGTTCTTC. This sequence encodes CASAEAESRRFF.

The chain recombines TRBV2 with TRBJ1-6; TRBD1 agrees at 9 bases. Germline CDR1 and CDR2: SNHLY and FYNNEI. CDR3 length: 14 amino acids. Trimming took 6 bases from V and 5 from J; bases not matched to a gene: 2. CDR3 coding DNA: TGTGCCAGCAGGGGACAGGGAGATAATTCACCCCTCCACTTT. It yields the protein CASRGQGDNSPLHF. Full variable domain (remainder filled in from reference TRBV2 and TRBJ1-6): EPEVTQTPSHQVTQMGQEVILRCVPISNHLYFYWYRQILGQKVEFLVSFYNNEISEKSEIFDDQFSVERPDGSNFTLKIRSTKLEDSAMYFCASRGQGDNSPLHFGNGTRLTVT.

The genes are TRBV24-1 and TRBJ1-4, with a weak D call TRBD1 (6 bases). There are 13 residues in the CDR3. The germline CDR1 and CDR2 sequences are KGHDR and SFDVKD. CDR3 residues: CASSKGGDEKLFF. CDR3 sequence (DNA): TGTGCTTCCAGCAAGGGGGGGGATGAAAAACTGTTTTTT.

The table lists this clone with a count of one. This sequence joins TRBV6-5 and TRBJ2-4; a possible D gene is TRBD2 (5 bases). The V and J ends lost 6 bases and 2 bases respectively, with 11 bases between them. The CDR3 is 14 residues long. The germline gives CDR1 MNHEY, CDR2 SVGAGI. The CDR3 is CASRRDGTKNIQYF. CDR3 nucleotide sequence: TGTGCCAGCAGACGCGACGGGACCAAAAACATTCAGTACTTC.

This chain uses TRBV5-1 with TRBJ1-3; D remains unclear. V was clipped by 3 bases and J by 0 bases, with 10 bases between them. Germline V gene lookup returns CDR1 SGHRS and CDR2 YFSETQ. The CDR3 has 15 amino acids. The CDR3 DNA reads TGCGCCAGCAGCTCTCGGGGTGGCTCTGGAAACACCATATATTTT. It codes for CASSSRGGSGNTIYF.

CDR3 DNA sequence: TGTGCCAGCAGCTTAACCCTAGCGGGAGGCGAGCAGTACTTC. It translates to CASSLTLAGGEQYF. This chain links TRBV7-3 with TRBJ2-7; 11 bases line up with TRBD2. Germline CDR1 reads SGHTA; CDR2 reads FQGTGA. Unmatched junction bases numbered 1, after V lost 0 bases and J lost 6 bases. This CDR3 is 14 amino acids long.

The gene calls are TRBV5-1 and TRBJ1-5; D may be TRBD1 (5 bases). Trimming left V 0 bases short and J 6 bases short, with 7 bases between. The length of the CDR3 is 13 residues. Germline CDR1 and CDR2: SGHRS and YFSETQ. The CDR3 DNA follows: TGCGCCAGCAGCTTGGACGGGGGTCAGCCCCAGCATTTT. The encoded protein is CASSLDGGQPQHF.

This chain's CDR3 is CAGSGGDNEQFF. CDR3 bases: TGTGCCGGAAGCGGGGGTGATAATGAGCAGTTCTTC. V is TRBV6-5 and J is TRBJ2-1; TRBD2 matches 8 bases. Trimming at V came to 11 bases and at J to 7 bases, leaving 7 bases not matched to a gene. This CDR3 is built from 12 residues. Germline V lookup: CDR1 MNHEY, CDR2 SVGAGI.

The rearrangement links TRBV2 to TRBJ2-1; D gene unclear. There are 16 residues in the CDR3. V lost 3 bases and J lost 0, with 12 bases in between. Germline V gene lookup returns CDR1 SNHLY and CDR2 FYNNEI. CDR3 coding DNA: TGTGCCAGCAGTGATTGGGCCAAGAGCTCCTACAATGAGCAGTTCTTC. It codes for CASSDWAKSSYNEQFF. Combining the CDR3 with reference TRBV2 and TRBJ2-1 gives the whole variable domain EPEVTQTPSHQVTQMGQEVILRCVPISNHLYFYWYRQILGQKVEFLVSFYNNEISEKSEIFDDQFSVERPDGSNFTLKIRSTKLEDSAMYFCASSDWAKSSYNEQFFGPGTRLTVL.

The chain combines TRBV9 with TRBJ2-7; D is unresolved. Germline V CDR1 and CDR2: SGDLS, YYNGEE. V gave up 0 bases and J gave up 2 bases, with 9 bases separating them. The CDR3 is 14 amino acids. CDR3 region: CASSVGGATYEQYF. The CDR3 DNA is TGTGCCAGCAGCGTAGGGGGTGCAACCTACGAGCAGTACTTC.

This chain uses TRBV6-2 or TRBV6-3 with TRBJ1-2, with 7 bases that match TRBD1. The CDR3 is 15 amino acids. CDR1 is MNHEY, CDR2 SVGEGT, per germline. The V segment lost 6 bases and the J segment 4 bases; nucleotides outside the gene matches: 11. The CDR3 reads CASSLRQGYGYGYTF. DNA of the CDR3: TGTGCCAGCAGCCTTAGACAGGGTTATGGCTATGGCTACACCTTC.

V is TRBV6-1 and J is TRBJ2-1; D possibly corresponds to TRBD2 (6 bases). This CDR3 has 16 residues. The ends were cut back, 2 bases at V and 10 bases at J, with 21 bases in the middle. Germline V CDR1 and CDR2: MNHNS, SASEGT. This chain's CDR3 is CASSERGGSSGKEQFF. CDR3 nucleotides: TGTGCCAGCAGTGAACGTGGGGGGAGTAGCGGAAAGGAGCAGTTCTTC.

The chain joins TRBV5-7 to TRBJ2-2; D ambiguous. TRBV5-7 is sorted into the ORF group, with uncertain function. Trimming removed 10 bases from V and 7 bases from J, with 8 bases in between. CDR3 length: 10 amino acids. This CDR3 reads CARSFGELFF. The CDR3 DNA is TGTGCCCGATCCTTCGGGGAGCTGTTTTTT.

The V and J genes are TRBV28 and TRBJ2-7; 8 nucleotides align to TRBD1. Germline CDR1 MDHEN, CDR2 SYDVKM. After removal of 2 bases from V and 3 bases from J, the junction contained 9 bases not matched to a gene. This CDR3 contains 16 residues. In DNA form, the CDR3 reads TGTGCCAGCAGTTTAAGATCCCGGACAGGGAGCTACGAGCAGTACTTC. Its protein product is CASSLRSRTGSYEQYF.

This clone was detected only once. The CDR3 coding sequence is TGTGCCAGCAGCGCTGGGACAGGGTCCTACGAGCAGTACTTC. It codes for CASSAGTGSYEQYF. The chain carries TRBV7-8 and TRBJ2-7; TRBD1 matches at 9 bases. The CDR3 consists of 14 residues. CDR1 is SGHVS and CDR2 is FQNEAQ in the germline V gene. V shed 5 bases and J 1 base; nucleotides not matched to a gene: 3.

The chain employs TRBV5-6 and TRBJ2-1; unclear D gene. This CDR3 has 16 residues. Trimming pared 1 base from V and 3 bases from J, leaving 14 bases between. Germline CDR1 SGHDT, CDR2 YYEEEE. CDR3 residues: CASSLLLGNNYNEQFF. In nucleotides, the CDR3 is TGTGCCAGCAGCTTGTTGTTGGGAAATAACTACAATGAGCAGTTCTTC. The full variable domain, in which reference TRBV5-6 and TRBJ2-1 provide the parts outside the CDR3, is DAGVTQSPTHLIKTRGQQVTLRCSPKSGHDTVSWYQQALGQGPQFIFQYYEEEERQRGNFPDRFSGHQFPNYSSELNVNALLLGDSALYLCASSLLLGNNYNEQFFGPGTRLTVL.

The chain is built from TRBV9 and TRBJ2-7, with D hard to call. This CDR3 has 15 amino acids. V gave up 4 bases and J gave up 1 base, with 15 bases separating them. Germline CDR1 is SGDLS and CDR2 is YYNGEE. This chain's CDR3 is CASSPTPLASYEQYF. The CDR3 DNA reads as TGTGCCAGCAGCCCCACCCCGCTGGCTTCCTACGAGCAGTACTTC. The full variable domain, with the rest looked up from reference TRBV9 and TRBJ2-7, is DSGVTQTPKHLITATGQRVTLRCSPRSGDLSVYWYQQSLDQGLQFLIQYYNGEERAKGNILERFSAQQFPDLHSELNLSSLELGDSALYFCASSPTPLASYEQYFGPGTRLTVT.

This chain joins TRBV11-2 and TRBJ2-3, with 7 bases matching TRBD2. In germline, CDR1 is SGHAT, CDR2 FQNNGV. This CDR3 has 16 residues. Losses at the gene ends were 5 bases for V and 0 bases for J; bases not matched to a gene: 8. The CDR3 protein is CASSTRGSGSTDTQYF. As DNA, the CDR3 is TGTGCCAGCAGCACCCGGGGTAGCGGGAGCACAGATACGCAGTATTTT.

This chain's CDR3 is CASGVGSTNEQFF. CDR3 nucleotide sequence: TGCGCCAGCGGAGTTGGTTCCACCAATGAGCAGTTCTTC. The V and J genes are TRBV5-1 and TRBJ2-1; D gene ambiguous. CDR3 length: 13 residues. The germline V gene has CDR1 SGHRS and CDR2 YFSETQ. V lost 7 bases to trimming and J lost 6 bases, with 14 bases between them.

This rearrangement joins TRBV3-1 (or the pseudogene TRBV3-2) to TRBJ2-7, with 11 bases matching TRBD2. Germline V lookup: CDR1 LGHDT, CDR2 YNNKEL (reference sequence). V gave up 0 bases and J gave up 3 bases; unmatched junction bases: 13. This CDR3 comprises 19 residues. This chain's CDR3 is CASSQDPAGLAGGDYEQYF. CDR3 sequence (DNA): TGTGCCAGCAGCCAAGATCCCGCCGGACTAGCGGGTGGAGACTACGAGCAGTACTTC.